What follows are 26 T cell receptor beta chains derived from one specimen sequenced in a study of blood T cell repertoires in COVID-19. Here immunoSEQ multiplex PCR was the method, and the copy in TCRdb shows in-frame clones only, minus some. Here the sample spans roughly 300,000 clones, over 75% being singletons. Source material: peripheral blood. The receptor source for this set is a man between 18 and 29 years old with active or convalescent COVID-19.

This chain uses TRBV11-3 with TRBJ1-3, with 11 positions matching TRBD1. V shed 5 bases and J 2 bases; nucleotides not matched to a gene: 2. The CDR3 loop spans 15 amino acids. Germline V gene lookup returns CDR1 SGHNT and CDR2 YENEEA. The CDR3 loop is CASSRGQGAGNTIYF. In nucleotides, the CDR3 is TGTGCCAGCAGCCGGGGACAGGGGGCTGGAAACACCATATATTTT.

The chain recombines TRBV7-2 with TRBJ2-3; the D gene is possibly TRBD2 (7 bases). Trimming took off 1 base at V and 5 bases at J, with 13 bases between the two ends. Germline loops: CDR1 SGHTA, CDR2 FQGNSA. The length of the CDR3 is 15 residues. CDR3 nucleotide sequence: TGTGCCAGCAGCTTAGATGGGGGGGCGGTAGATACGCAGTATTTT. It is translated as CASSLDGGAVDTQYF.

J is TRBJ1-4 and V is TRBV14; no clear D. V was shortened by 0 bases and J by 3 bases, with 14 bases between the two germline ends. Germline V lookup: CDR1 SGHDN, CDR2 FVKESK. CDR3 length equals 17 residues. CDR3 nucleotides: TGTGCCAGCAGCCAAGATGCGCCCGGAGCCTCTAATGAAAAACTGTTTTTT. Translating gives CASSQDAPGASNEKLFF. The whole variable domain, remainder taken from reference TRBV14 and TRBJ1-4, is EAGVTQFPSHSVIEKGQTVTLRCDPISGHDNLYWYRRVMGKEIKFLLHFVKESKQDESGMPNNRFLAERTGGTYSTLKVQPAELEDSGVYFCASSQDAPGASNEKLFFGSGTQLSVL.

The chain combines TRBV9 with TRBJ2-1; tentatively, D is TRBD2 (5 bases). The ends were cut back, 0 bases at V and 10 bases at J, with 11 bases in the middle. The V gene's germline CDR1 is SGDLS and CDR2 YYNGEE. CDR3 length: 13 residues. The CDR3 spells CASSVAPGGEQFF. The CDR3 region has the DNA TGTGCCAGCAGCGTAGCCCCCGGCGGGGAGCAGTTCTTC.

CDR3 nucleotide sequence: TGTGCCAGCAGTCTAGTGGTGCGGGGAAACACCATATATTTT. This translates into CASSLVVRGNTIYF. V usage is TRBV3-1 (or the pseudogene TRBV3-2) and J usage is TRBJ1-3; D is ambiguous. The CDR3 is 14 amino acids. Germline V CDR1 and CDR2: LGHDT, YNNKEL (reference sequence). The V and J ends lost 6 bases and 4 bases respectively, with 13 bases between them.

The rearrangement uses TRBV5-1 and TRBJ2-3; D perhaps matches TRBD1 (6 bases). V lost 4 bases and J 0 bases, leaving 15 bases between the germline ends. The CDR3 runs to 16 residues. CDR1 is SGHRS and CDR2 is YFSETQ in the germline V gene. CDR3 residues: CASSTRGYPSTDTQYF. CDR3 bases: TGCGCCAGCAGCACTAGGGGGTATCCTAGCACAGATACGCAGTATTTT.

In DNA, the CDR3 is TGTGCCAGCTCAGCAGGAACTAATGAAAAACTGTTTTTT. This codes for CASSAGTNEKLFF. The V and J genes are TRBV9 and TRBJ1-4; unclear D gene. The CDR3 consists of 13 residues. Germline V CDR1 and CDR2: SGDLS, YYNGEE. V gave up 7 bases and J gave up 1 base, with 8 bases separating them.

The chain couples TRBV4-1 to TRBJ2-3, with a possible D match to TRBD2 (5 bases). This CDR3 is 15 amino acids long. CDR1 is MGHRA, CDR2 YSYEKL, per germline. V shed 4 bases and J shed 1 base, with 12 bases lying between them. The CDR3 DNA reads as TGCGCCAGCAGCCGCTCTGGACTGGGCACAGATACGCAGTATTTT. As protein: CASSRSGLGTDTQYF.

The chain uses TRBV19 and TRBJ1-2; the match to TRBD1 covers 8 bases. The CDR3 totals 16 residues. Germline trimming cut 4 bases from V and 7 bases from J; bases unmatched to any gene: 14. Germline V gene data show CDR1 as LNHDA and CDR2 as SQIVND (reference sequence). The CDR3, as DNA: TGTGCCAGTAGTACCCACTCTACAGGGGGAGCGCGTGGCTACACCTTC. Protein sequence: CASSTHSTGGARGYTF.

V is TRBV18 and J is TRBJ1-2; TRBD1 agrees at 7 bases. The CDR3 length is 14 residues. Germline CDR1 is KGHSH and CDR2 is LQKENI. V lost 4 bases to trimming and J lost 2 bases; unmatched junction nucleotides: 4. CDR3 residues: CASSHGTANYGYTF. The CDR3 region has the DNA TGTGCCAGCTCACACGGGACAGCCAACTATGGCTACACCTTC.

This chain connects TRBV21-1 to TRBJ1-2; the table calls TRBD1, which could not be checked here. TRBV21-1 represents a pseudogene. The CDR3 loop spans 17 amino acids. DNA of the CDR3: TGTGCCAGCAGCGAATCGGGACAGGGAGTCGAGAACTATGGCTACACCTTC. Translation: CASSESGQGVENYGYTF.

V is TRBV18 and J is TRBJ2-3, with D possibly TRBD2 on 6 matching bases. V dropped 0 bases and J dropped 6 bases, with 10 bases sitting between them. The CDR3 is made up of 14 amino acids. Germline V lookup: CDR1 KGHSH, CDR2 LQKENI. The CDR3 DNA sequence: TGTGCCAGCTCACCACCCTCTAGCGCCGATACGCAGTATTTT. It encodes CASSPPSSADTQYF.

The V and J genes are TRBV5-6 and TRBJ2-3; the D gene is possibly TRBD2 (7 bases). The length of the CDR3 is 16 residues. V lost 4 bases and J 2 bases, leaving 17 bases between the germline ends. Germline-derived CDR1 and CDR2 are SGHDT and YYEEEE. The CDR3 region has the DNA TGTGCCAGCAGCCTGGGATTGCGGGGGCCCACAGATACGCAGTATTTT. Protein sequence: CASSLGLRGPTDTQYF.

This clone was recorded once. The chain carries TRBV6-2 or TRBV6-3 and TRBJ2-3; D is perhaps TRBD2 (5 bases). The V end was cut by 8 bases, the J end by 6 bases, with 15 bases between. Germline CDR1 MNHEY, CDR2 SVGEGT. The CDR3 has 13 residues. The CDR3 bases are TGTGCCAGCGGTGACTCGACTAAGGATACGCAGTATTTT. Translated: CASGDSTKDTQYF.

As DNA, the CDR3 is TGTGCCAGCAGTTACTTCCCTCCGGGGGGGATTGATGAGCAGTTCTTC. This codes for CASSYFPPGGIDEQFF. The genes are TRBV6-5 and TRBJ2-1; 8 bases agree with TRBD2. The trim removed 1 base at V and 8 bases at J, leaving 10 bases unmatched. Germline loops: CDR1 MNHEY, CDR2 SVGAGI. CDR3 size: 16 residues.

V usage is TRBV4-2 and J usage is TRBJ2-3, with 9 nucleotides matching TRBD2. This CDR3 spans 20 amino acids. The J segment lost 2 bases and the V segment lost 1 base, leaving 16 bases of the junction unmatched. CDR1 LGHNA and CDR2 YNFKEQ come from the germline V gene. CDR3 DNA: TGTGCCAGCAGCCAAGTATCTATGAGTGCGGTAGCGGGGGACACAGATACGCAGTATTTT. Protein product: CASSQVSMSAVAGDTDTQYF.

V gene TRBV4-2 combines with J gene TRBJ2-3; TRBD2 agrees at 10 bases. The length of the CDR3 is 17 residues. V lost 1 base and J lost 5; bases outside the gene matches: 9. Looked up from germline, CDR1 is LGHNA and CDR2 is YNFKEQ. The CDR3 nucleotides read TGTGCCAGCAGCCAAGTCCCAGGGGGGACTAGCGTAGATACGCAGTATTTT. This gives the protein CASSQVPGGTSVDTQYF.

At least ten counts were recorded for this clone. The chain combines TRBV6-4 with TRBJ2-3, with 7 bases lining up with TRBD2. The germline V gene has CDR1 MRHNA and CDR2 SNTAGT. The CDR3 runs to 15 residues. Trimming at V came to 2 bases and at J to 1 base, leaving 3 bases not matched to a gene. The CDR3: CASSDGRGGTDTQYF. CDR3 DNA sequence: TGTGCCAGCAGTGACGGACGGGGGGGCACAGATACGCAGTATTTT.

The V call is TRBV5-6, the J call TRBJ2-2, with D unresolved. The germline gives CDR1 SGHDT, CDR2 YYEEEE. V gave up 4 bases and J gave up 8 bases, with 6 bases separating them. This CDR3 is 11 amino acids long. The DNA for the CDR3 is TGTGCCAGCAGCACCCGGGGGGAGCTGTTTTTT. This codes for CASSTRGELFF.

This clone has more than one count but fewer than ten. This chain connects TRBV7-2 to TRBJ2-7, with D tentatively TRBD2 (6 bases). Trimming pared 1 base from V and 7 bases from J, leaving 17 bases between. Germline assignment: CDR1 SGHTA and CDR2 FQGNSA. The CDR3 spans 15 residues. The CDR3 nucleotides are TGTGCCAGCAGCTTAGGTGCCCATACGGCGGGGGAGCAGTACTTC. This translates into CASSLGAHTAGEQYF.

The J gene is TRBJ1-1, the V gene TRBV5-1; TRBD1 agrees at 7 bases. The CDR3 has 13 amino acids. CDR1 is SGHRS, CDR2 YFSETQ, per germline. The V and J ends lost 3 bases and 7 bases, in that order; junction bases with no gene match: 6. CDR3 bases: TGCGCCAGCAGCTCGTCGGGACAGAGTGAAGCTTTCTTT. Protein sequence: CASSSSGQSEAFF. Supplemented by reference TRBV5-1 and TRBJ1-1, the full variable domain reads KAGVTQTPRYLIKTRGQQVTLSCSPISGHRSVSWYQQTPGQGLQFLFEYFSETQRNKGNFPGRFSGRQFSNSRSEMNVSTLELGDSALYLCASSSSGQSEAFFGQGTRLTVV.

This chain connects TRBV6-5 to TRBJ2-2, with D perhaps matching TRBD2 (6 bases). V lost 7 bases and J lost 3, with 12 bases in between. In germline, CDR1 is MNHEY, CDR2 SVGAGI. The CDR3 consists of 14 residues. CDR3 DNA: TGTGCCAGCATTAGGGGCGGGGACACCGGGGAGCTGTTTTTT. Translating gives CASIRGGDTGELFF.

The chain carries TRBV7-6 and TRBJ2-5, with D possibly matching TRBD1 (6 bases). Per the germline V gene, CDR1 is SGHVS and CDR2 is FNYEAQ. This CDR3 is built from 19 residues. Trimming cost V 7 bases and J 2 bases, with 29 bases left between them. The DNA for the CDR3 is TGTGCCAGCACCCCAAGATGGGCAGGGGCTAGGAGAGAACAAGAGACCCAGTACTTC. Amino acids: CASTPRWAGARREQETQYF.

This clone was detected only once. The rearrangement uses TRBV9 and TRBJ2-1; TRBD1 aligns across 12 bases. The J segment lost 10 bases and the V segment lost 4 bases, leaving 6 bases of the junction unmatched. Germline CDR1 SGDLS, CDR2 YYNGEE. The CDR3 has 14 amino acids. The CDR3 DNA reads TGTGCCAGCAGCCTGGGACAGGGGGCCAGGGAGCAGTTCTTC. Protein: CASSLGQGAREQFF.

DNA of the CDR3: TGTGCCAGCAGCAAGGGACTGCCTAATTCACCCCTCCACTTT. This sequence encodes CASSKGLPNSPLHF. V gene TRBV7-3 combines with J gene TRBJ1-6; tentatively, D is TRBD1 (5 bases). CDR1 and CDR2 (germline): SGHTA, FQGTGA. V was clipped by 5 bases and J by 6 bases, with 11 bases between them. The CDR3 spans 14 residues.

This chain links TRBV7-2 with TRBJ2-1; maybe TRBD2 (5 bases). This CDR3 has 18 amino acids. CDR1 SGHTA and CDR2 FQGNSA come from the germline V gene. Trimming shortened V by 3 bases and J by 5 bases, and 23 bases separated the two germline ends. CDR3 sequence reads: CASSFTRVGYRLHNEQFF. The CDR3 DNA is TGTGCCAGCAGCTTTACTAGGGTGGGTTACAGATTACACAATGAGCAGTTCTTC. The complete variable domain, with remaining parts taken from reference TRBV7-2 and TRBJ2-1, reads GAGVSQSPSNKVTEKGKDVELRCDPISGHTALYWYRQSLGQGLEFLIYFQGNSAPDKSGLPSDRFSAERTGGSVSTLTIQRTQQEDSAVYLCASSFTRVGYRLHNEQFFGPGTRLTVL.